This T cell receptor beta chain was documented in a study of blood T cell repertoires in COVID-19. Overall study context: COVID-19 samples collected from the United States, Italy and Spain covered acute and convalescent phases. Sources were T cells, B-cell-depleted T cells, or PBMCs; the material itself was cDNA or gDNA.

Germline V gene data show CDR1 as SGHTA and CDR2 as FQGNSA. The CDR3 loop spans 14 amino acids. V dropped 5 bases and J dropped 3 bases, with 13 bases sitting between them. In the original analysis: Estimation of nucleated cell counts was performed using reference gene primer amplification. Measured with immunoSEQ multiplex PCR; TCRdb has only the in-frame clones, and not every one. The V and J calls and the clone size are those of that table, but D and trimming were determined from the DNA. The data hold 150,000 to 200,000 clones, with about 86% observed a single time. V usage is TRBV7-2 and J usage is TRBJ1-2, with D maybe TRBD1 (6 bases). The specimen sequenced was peripheral blood. The receptor's source is a man aged 45-65 years with active or convalescent COVID-19. CDR3 protein: CASSPQGSYYGYTF. Written as DNA, the CDR3 is TGTGCCAGCAGCCCTCAGGGGAGCTACTATGGCTACACCTTC.